Shown below are 18 T cell receptor beta chains from a single sample sequenced in a study of T cells in Graves' hyperthyroidism and ophthalmopathy. What was amplified from RNA transcripts were TCR beta CDR3 regions. Initially, a first-round RT-PCR of the TCR CDR3 employed the HTBI primer set. TCRdb redid the calling of the multiplex PCR reads with MiXCR, one entry per CDR3 protein. The sample has under 400,000 distinct CDR3 sequences, approximately 15% seen once; the top ten hold roughly 9.6%. The specimen was blood. These receptors originate from a woman aged 55-69 years with Graves' hyperthyroidism.

The rearrangement uses TRBV4-1 and TRBJ2-2; D call uncertain. The length of the CDR3 is 16 residues. V was trimmed by 1 base and J by 5 bases, leaving 14 bases between them. Germline assignment: CDR1 MGHRA and CDR2 YSYEKL. The CDR3 DNA sequence: TGCGCCAGCAGCCAAGTTTCCCCCCCGTGGACCGGGGAGCTGTTTTTT. Translation gives CASSQVSPPWTGELFF.

At least ten counts were recorded for this clonotype. The chain uses TRBV11-2 and TRBJ1-3; D unclear. Looked up from germline, CDR1 is SGHAT and CDR2 is FQNNGV. The germline V and J ends were trimmed by 6 bases and 0 bases, with 9 bases remaining between them. The CDR3 runs 14 residues. CDR3 amino acids: CASSYISSGNTIYF. In DNA, the CDR3 is TGTGCCAGCAGTTATATTAGCTCTGGAAACACCATATATTTT.

As concerns this clonotype: An end of the junction does not agree with germline; a read error may underlie this. This rearrangement joins TRBV12-3 or TRBV12-4 to TRBJ2-1, with D tentatively TRBD2 (6 bases). The CDR3 contains 16 residues. This CDR3 reads CASRPLRLGAYNERFF. The CDR3 coding sequence is TGTGCCAGCAGGCCCCTCCGACTAGGGGCCTACAATGAGCGGTTCTTC.

This clonotype was recorded at least ten times. The rearrangement links TRBV18 to TRBJ1-2; no clear D. With 0 bases removed from V and 13 bases from J, the gap between germline ends came to 15 bases. In germline, CDR1 is KGHSH, CDR2 LQKENI. CDR3 length: 13 amino acids. The CDR3 protein is CASSPPSVQTSTF. The CDR3, as DNA: TGTGCCAGCTCACCACCTTCGGTCCAGACCTCCACCTTC.

This CDR3 reads CASSPLAVRGNEQYF. CDR3 coding DNA: TGCGCCAGCAGCCCCCTAGCGGTGAGAGGGAACGAGCAGTACTTC. The chain has TRBV4-1 and TRBJ2-7; 7 bases match TRBD2. This CDR3 spans 15 amino acids. The V segment lost 4 bases and the J segment 5 bases; nucleotides outside the gene matches: 11. Germline assignment: CDR1 MGHRA and CDR2 YSYEKL.

The table lists this clonotype with many counts. The chain is built from TRBV11-2 and TRBJ2-3; 12 nucleotides agree with TRBD2. The length of the CDR3 is 16 residues. Germline assignment: CDR1 SGHAT and CDR2 FQNNGV. Trimming cost V 4 bases and J 3 bases; bases outside gene matches: 5. This CDR3 is CASSSRTSGKTDTQYF. The CDR3 DNA follows: TGTGCCAGCAGCTCCCGGACTAGCGGGAAGACAGATACGCAGTATTTT.

This clonotype was counted at least ten times. J is TRBJ2-1 and V is TRBV20-1; TRBD1 agrees at 9 bases. V was pared by 1 base and J by 12 bases, with 10 bases of the junction left unmatched. The CDR3 loop spans 14 amino acids. The germline V gene has CDR1 DFQATT and CDR2 SNEGSKA (reference sequence). The CDR3 coding sequence is TGCAGTGCTAGAGTAACAGGGGGCGGGAGTACGCAGTTCTTC. It encodes CSARVTGGGSTQFF.

This clonotype was recorded many times. The V gene is TRBV7-3, the J gene TRBJ2-3; 7 nucleotides match TRBD1. After removal of 3 bases from V and 2 bases from J, the junction contained 32 bases not matched to a gene. Germline V CDR1 and CDR2: SGHTA, FQGTGA. CDR3 length: 24 amino acids. This CDR3 is CASSFPLVPPTDRELKQSTDTQYF. The CDR3 DNA reads TGTGCCAGCAGCTTCCCTTTAGTGCCCCCCACTGACAGGGAACTAAAACAATCCACAGATACGCAGTATTTT. Variable domain in full (rest from reference TRBV7-3 and TRBJ2-3): GAGVSQTPSNKVTEKGKYVELRCDPISGHTALYWYRQSLGQGPEFLIYFQGTGAADDSGLPNDRFFAVRPEGSVSTLKIQRTERGDSAVYLCASSFPLVPPTDRELKQSTDTQYFGPGTRLTVL.

The sample holds many counts of this clonotype. V is TRBV30 and J is TRBJ1-3, with D uncertain. Germline CDR1 GTSNPN, CDR2 SVGIG (reference sequence). V was shortened by 1 base and J by 4 bases, with 14 bases between the two germline ends. This CDR3 spans 15 amino acids. DNA for the CDR3: TGTGCCTGGAGTGGGACGGGCGCTCGAGGAAACACCATATATTTT. Amino acid sequence: CAWSGTGARGNTIYF.

The chain carries TRBV13 and TRBJ2-1, with TRBD2 identical over 13 bases. From germline, CDR1 is PRHDT and CDR2 FYEKMQ (reference sequence). There are 17 residues in the CDR3. V trimming: 6 bases; J trimming: 2 bases; junction bases outside the gene matches: 7. The DNA for the CDR3 is TGTGCCAGCAGTGAACTAGCGGGAGGGCGACCCTACAATGAGCAGTTCTTC. It translates to CASSELAGGRPYNEQFF.

This clonotype appeared many times. The rearrangement links TRBV7-8 to TRBJ2-7, with D unclear. The germline V gene encodes CDR1 SGHVS and CDR2 FQNEAQ. Trimming stripped 5 bases from V and 3 bases from J, with 14 bases between. The CDR3 consists of 14 residues. In DNA form, the CDR3 reads TGTGCCAGCAGCACCAGACGGCGTAGCTACGAGCAGTACTTC. Its protein product is CASSTRRRSYEQYF.

This clonotype was recorded at least ten times. The rearrangement joins TRBV4-1 to TRBJ2-7, with D perhaps being TRBD1 or TRBD2 (5 bases each). Trimming shortened V by 0 bases and J by 4 bases, and 10 bases separated the two germline ends. Germline values: CDR1 MGHRA, CDR2 YSYEKL. This CDR3 is built from 14 residues. CDR3 residues: CASSQEGEQYEQYF. CDR3 coding DNA: TGCGCCAGCAGCCAAGAGGGGGAGCAGTACGAGCAGTACTTC.

This clonotype was seen a handful of times. In DNA form, the CDR3 reads TGTGCCAGCACCCGGGACAATAATTCACCCCTCCACTTT. Translation gives CASTRDNNSPLHF. V and J are TRBV6-1 and TRBJ1-6, with D possibly matching TRBD1 (6 bases). Germline CDR1 and CDR2: MNHNS and SASEGT. The germline V and J ends were trimmed by 7 bases and 5 bases, with 9 bases remaining between them. The CDR3 has 13 amino acids.

This clonotype came up many times. The V gene is TRBV12-3 or TRBV12-4, the J gene TRBJ2-5, with D possibly matching TRBD1 (6 bases). V lost 7 bases and J 6 bases, leaving 27 bases between the germline ends. This CDR3 spans 17 amino acids. The CDR3 sequence is CASNNPPADRIKKTQYF. In DNA, the CDR3 is TGTGCCAGCAACAACCCACCGGCCGACAGGATTAAAAAGACCCAGTACTTC.

The chain carries TRBV7-2 and TRBJ2-5; TRBD2 agrees at 9 bases. The length of the CDR3 is 14 residues. V trimming: 3 bases; J trimming: 5 bases; junction bases outside the gene matches: 4. The germline CDR1 and CDR2 sequences are SGHTA and FQGNSA. CDR3 region: CASSLMAGGETQYF. CDR3 nucleotides: TGTGCCAGCAGCTTGATGGCGGGAGGGGAGACCCAGTACTTC.

This clonotype was found many times. V is TRBV5-1 and J is TRBJ2-7, with TRBD1 identical over 7 bases. J lost 1 base, V lost 2 bases, and 9 bases had no gene match. This CDR3 spans 16 amino acids. Germline V gene sequence: CDR1 SGHRS, CDR2 YFSETQ. CDR3 bases: TGCGCCAGCAGCTTTAGAGCGACAGGGCTTTCCTACGAGCAGTACTTC. It yields the protein CASSFRATGLSYEQYF. Complete variable domain (other parts from reference TRBV5-1 and TRBJ2-7): KAGVTQTPRYLIKTRGQQVTLSCSPISGHRSVSWYQQTPGQGLQFLFEYFSETQRNKGNFPGRFSGRQFSNSRSEMNVSTLELGDSALYLCASSFRATGLSYEQYFGPGTRLTVT.

This clonotype has only a few counts. This rearrangement joins TRBV3-1 to TRBJ2-2, with D perhaps TRBD1 (6 bases). V shed 3 bases and J shed 13 bases, with 27 bases lying between them. Germline V gene sequence: CDR1 LGHDT, CDR2 YNNKEL (reference sequence). This CDR3 is built from 17 residues. The CDR3 here is CASSHLRTAPISGGLFF. Here the CDR3 DNA reads TGTGCCAGCAGCCACTTGCGGACAGCCCCGATATCTGGCGGGCTGTTTTTT.

This clonotype appeared a few times. This chain links TRBV10-1 with TRBJ2-2; D uncertain. The germline gives CDR1 WNHNN, CDR2 SYGVQD (reference sequence). The V and J ends lost 1 base and 2 bases respectively, with 11 bases between them. There are 16 residues in the CDR3. CDR3 protein: CASSEFPRRNTGELFF. Here the CDR3 DNA reads TGCGCCAGCAGTGAGTTCCCAAGACGTAACACCGGGGAGCTGTTTTTT.